One sample yielded the 9 T cell receptor beta chains listed below, sequenced in a study of blood T cells in healthy people across ages. Alongside a J-beta primer mix, a sample-barcoded 5' primer served in a second PCR lasting roughly 7 to 11 cycles. TCRdb re-derived calls from the 5' RACE reads in MiXCR, one entry per CDR3 protein. Of about 720,000 distinct CDR3 sequences listed, 22% are singletons. Specimen: blood. The source of these receptors is a man aged 70-80 years in good health.

This clonotype has only a few counts. V gene TRBV6-5 combines with J gene TRBJ1-3, with D hard to call. Trimming left V 0 bases short and J 3 bases short, with 9 bases between. This CDR3 is 15 amino acids long. Per germline, CDR1 MNHEY and CDR2 SVGAGI. The CDR3 spells CASSYSSLGGNTIYF. The CDR3 coding sequence is TGTGCCAGCAGTTACTCGTCTTTGGGTGGAAACACCATATATTTT.

V usage is TRBV20-1 and J usage is TRBJ2-1; 7 positions agree with TRBD2. J gave up 0 bases and V 0 bases, and 2 bases lay outside the gene matches. The CDR3 totals 15 residues. Germline V gene data show CDR1 as DFQATT and CDR2 as SNEGSKA (reference sequence). CDR3 coding DNA: TGCAGTGCTAGAGATGGCGGGAGCTCCTACAATGAGCAGTTCTTC. Protein: CSARDGGSSYNEQFF.

This clonotype was observed a handful of times. This sequence joins TRBV3-1 and TRBJ1-2; possibly TRBD1 for D (6 bases). Germline V gene data show CDR1 as LGHDT and CDR2 as YNNKEL (reference sequence). Between the trimmed V and J ends, which lost 8 bases and 0 bases, there was a span of 10 bases. The CDR3 loop spans 13 amino acids. For the CDR3, the DNA is TGTGCCAGCCAGGACAGAGCTAACTATGGCTACACCTTC. Its protein product is CASQDRANYGYTF.

A few counts support this clonotype. The chain employs TRBV6-5 and TRBJ2-1; a weak D match, TRBD2 (5 bases). Trimming cost V 3 bases and J 0 bases, with 15 bases left between them. The CDR3 totals 17 residues. Germline lookup yields CDR1 MNHEY and CDR2 SVGAGI. The CDR3 DNA reads TGTGCCAGCAGTTATGGTGTAGCGTCGAGCTCCTACAATGAGCAGTTCTTC. This codes for CASSYGVASSSYNEQFF.

V and J are TRBV12-3 or TRBV12-4 and TRBJ1-2; 8 bases fit TRBD1. V gave up 1 base and J gave up 4 bases; unmatched junction bases: 2. The CDR3 is 14 residues long. In DNA, the CDR3 is TGTGCCAGCAGTTTAGACAGGGGGATCTATGGCTACACCTTC. Its translation is CASSLDRGIYGYTF.

The chain combines TRBV5-4 with TRBJ2-1; weak D call: TRBD2 (5 bases). Trimming pared 4 bases from V and 0 bases from J, leaving 14 bases between. The CDR3 spans 16 residues. Germline-derived CDR1 and CDR2 are SGHNT and YYREEE (reference sequence). CDR3 DNA: TGTGCCAGCAGCACCACGCGGGTTAGCTCCTACAATGAGCAGTTCTTC. Translated, it gives CASSTTRVSSYNEQFF.

A few counts support this clonotype. The chain links TRBV29-1 to TRBJ2-1, with 7 bases that match TRBD1. The CDR3 spans 14 residues. Per the germline V gene, CDR1 is SQVTM and CDR2 is ANQGSEA. V trimming: 6 bases; J trimming: 0 bases; junction bases outside the gene matches: 5. The CDR3 DNA reads TGCAGCGTATCGGACAGGAGCTCCTACAATGAGCAGTTCTTC. Its protein product is CSVSDRSSYNEQFF.

A few counts support this clonotype. V usage is TRBV5-1 and J usage is TRBJ2-3; 8 bases match TRBD1. CDR3 length: 15 amino acids. V shed 3 bases, J shed 0 bases, and the junction held 3 bases outside the gene matches. Germline values: CDR1 SGHRS, CDR2 YFSETQ. CDR3 coding DNA: TGCGCCAGCAGCTCGCGGACAGGGAGCACAGATACGCAGTATTTT. It encodes CASSSRTGSTDTQYF.

This clonotype was counted a few times. The CDR3 loop reads CASSRLGQNYEQYF. Here the CDR3 DNA reads TGTGCCAGCAGCCGACTAGGACAGAACTACGAGCAGTACTTC. This chain uses TRBV12-3 or TRBV12-4 with TRBJ2-7; possibly TRBD1 or TRBD2 for D (6 bases each). The CDR3 loop spans 14 amino acids. The V end lost 6 bases, the J end lost 3 bases, and 15 bases lay between the germline ends.